This T cell receptor (beta chain) is drawn from a study of blood T cells in healthy people across ages. V shed 5 bases, J shed 0 bases, and the junction held 14 bases outside the gene matches. The CDR3 is 20 residues long. CDR1 SGHVS and CDR2 FNYEAQ come from the germline V gene. Combining a sample-barcoded 5' primer with a J-beta primer mix, a second PCR ran for 7 to 11 cycles. TCRdb re-derived calls from the 5' RACE reads in MiXCR, one entry per CDR3 protein. The sample lists 750,000 to 1,000,000 distinct CDR3 sequences, almost 30% occurring once. This sample also appeared in a second study, on T cells of mothers and their children.

This chain connects TRBV7-6 to TRBJ2-6; 9 nucleotides agree with TRBD1. The sequencing input was blood. This TCR came from a woman aged 40 to 50 in good health. Written as DNA, the CDR3 is TGTGCCAGCAGCCCCAGGACAGGGGCGAGCTTCCTCTCTGGGGCCAACGTCCTGACTTTC. It translates to CASSPRTGASFLSGANVLTF.